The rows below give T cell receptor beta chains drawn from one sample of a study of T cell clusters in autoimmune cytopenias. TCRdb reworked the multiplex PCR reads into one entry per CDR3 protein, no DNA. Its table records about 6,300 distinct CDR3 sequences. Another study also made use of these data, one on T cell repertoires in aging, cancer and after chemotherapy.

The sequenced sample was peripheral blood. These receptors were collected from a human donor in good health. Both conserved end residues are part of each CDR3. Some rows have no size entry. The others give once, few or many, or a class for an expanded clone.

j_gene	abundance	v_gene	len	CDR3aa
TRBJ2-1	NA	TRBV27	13	CASRGQGYNEQFF
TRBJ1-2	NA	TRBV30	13	CAWSPTGGDGYTF
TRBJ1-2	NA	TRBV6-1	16	CASSRQGKRALWSYTF
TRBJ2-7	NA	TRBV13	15	CASSFKQGGIYEQYF
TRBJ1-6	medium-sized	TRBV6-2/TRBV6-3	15	CASSYGPGTGPPLHF
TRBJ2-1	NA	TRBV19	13	CASSILVSAEQFF
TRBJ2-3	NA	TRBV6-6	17	CASSYPTGTSGGLTQYF
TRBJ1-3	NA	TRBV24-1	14	CATAGTGSGNTIYF
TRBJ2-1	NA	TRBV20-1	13	CSANPGPDNEQFF
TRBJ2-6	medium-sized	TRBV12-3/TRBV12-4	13	CASSLNGPDVLTF
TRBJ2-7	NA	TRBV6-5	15	CASSYSRLAGSRQYF
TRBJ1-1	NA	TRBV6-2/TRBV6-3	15	CASSPTGVMNTEAFF
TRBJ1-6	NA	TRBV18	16	CASSPRAGTDNSPLHF
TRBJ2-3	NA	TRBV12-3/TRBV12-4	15	CASTAGGASTDTQYF
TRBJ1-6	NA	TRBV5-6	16	CASSWPGGGKSSPLHF
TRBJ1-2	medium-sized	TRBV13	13	CASSLGTSYGYTF
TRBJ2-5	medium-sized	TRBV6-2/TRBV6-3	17	CASSYSIWAVRWETQYF
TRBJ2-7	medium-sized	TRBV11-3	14	CASSLGSWSYEQYF
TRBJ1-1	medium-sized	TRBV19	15	CASSIDRASDTEAFF
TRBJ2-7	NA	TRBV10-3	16	CATGTGGTGGSYEQYF
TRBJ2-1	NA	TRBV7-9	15	CASSSGLAGVDEQFF
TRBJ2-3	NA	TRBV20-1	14	CSAPPGLVADTQYF
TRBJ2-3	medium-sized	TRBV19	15	CATLNSGVSTDTQYF
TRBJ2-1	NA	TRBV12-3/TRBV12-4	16	CASSSAGGLSYNEQFF
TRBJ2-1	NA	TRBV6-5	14	CASSYGGPANEQFF
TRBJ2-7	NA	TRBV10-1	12	CASKSDEYEQYF
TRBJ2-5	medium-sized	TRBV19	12	CASSIHQETQYF
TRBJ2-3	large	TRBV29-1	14	CSGSLAGFTDTQYF
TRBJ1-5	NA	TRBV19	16	CASSTGQANRDQPQHF
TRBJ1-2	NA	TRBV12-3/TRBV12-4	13	CASSFTGNYGYTF
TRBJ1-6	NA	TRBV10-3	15	CAISGRGGGNSPLHF
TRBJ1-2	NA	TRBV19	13	CASTRGQPYGYTF
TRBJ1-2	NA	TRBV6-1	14	CASSEAGEYRGYTF
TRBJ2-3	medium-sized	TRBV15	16	CATSRGNRAVTDTQYF
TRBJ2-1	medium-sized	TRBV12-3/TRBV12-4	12	CASSPQDLREFF
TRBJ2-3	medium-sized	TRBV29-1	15	CSVTLALSSTDTQYF
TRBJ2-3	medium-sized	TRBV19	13	CASKLAGSDTQYF